This TCR beta chain was profiled in a study of blood T cell repertoires in COVID-19. As for the study in general: Some COVID-19 samples were acute and others convalescent; all came from the United States, Italy and Spain. PBMCs, B-cell-depleted T cells, or T cells provided the cDNA or gDNA that made up the material.

The CDR3 totals 16 residues. The junction had 14 bases not matched to a gene; V was cut back by 8 bases and J by 4 bases. Germline lookup yields CDR1 MNHNY and CDR2 SVGAGI (reference sequence). Per the study methods: Reference gene primer amplification in the assay estimated nucleated cell counts. This table comes from immunoSEQ multiplex PCR, and its TCRdb copy is limited to in-frame clones, with some not included. V and J calls and clone size are as listed in that table; D and trimming were resolved from the DNA. This sample has some 180,000 clones, with more than 80% found just once. The material sequenced was peripheral blood. The rearrangement links TRBV6-6 to TRBJ1-1, with 9 bases that match TRBD1. This receptor was obtained from a woman aged 60-75 years with acute or convalescent COVID-19. The CDR3, as DNA: TGTGCCAGCTCTGCCCTGGGGACGACAGGGGGCACTGAAGCTTTCTTT. Protein sequence: CASSALGTTGGTEAFF.